The sequence of this T cell receptor beta chain was determined in a study of T cells in Graves' hyperthyroidism and ophthalmopathy. Study-level findings and limits: Most thyroid clonotypes with frequency above 0.001 were detected in blood.

Amplification of TCR beta CDR3 regions was performed using RNA transcripts as template. A set of HTBI primers served as the primers for a first-round RT-PCR of the TCR CDR3. One entry per CDR3 protein, called by TCRdb with MiXCR from the multiplex PCR reads. The sample contains more than 500,000 distinct CDR3 sequences, 14% to 15% of which appear only once. The CDR3 has 17 residues. From germline, CDR1 is LNHDA and CDR2 SQIVND (reference sequence). The V end lost 8 bases, the J end lost 0 bases, and 22 bases lay between the germline ends. Diagnosis rested on symptoms, serum thyroxine and TRAb, thyroid ultrasound, and orbital computed tomography. This clonotype was recorded a few times. What it binds is not known.

This TCR was recovered from a woman in her thirties or forties with Graves' ophthalmopathy. The material sequenced was blood. The chain combines TRBV19 with TRBJ1-1; no clear D. This CDR3 is CASVNRFSPFMNTEAFF. CDR3 coding DNA: TGTGCCAGTGTTAACAGATTTTCCCCGTTCATGAACACTGAAGCTTTCTTT.